This is a list of T cell receptor beta chains from one sample in a study of T-cell reconstitution after alpha-beta-depleted transplantation in children. TCRdb itself ran the PCR reads through MiXCR, one entry per CDR3 protein. The sample carries 450,000 to 550,000 distinct CDR3 sequences, about an eighth recorded once. Material: PBMCs, mostly from graft donor cells, obtained 180 days after TCRalphabeta/CD19-depleted stem cell transplant. These receptors were obtained from a female patient younger than 10 who had a stem cell transplant for aplastic anemia, so the T cells may come from the graft donor. The CDR3 runs from the conserved cysteine through the conserved F or W. The D gene is left open where the match is weak. A clone size is listed for some rows: how often the clone was seen (once, few, many), or a class if it is expanded.

clone_size j_call d_call v_call cdr3_aa cdr3_nt
- TRBJ1-5 TRBD1 TRBV4-3 CASSQEGQDQPQHF TGCGCCAGCAGCCAAGAAGGACAGGATCAGCCCCAGCATTTT
few TRBJ1-4 - TRBV28 CASSTGRRKLFF TGTGCCAGCAGTACAGGGAGGAGGAAACTGTTTTTT
- TRBJ2-6 - TRBV6-1 CASSEVFSQVILSVLTF TGTGCCAGCAGTGAAGTCTTTTCCCAGGTTATCCTCTCCGTCCTGACTTTC
- TRBJ2-7 - TRBV6-5 CASSYNIVRAYEQYF TGTGCCAGCAGTTATAACATTGTACGGGCCTACGAGCAGTACTTC
- TRBJ1-1 - TRBV13 CASRGTRTEAFF TGTGCCAGCAGGGGCACACGCACTGAAGCTTTCTTT
- TRBJ2-7 - TRBV28 CASSHALRGGTARGQYF TGTGCCAGCAGCCACGCCCTAAGAGGGGGGACAGCCCGAGGGCAGTACTTC
- TRBJ2-3 - TRBV6-2/TRBV6-3 CASSRPDLVHF TGTGCCAGCAGTCGTCCAGACCTCGTGCATTTT
- TRBJ2-2 - TRBV6-1 CASAPRAGKTGELFF TGTGCCAGCGCCCCCCGCGCAGGGAAGACCGGGGAGCTGTTTTTT
few TRBJ2-1 - TRBV7-2 CASSLGRLEVHEQFF TGTGCCAGCAGCCTTGGTAGACTGGAGGTCCATGAGCAGTTCTTC
many TRBJ2-1 - TRBV12-5 CASGVSRAHNEQFF TGTGCTAGTGGTGTCTCGCGGGCCCACAATGAGCAGTTCTTC
- TRBJ1-1 - TRBV15 CATSRDIGYTEAFF TGTGCCACCAGCAGAGACATTGGGTACACTGAAGCTTTCTTT
- TRBJ2-7 - TRBV7-9 CASNPARTGFNEQYF TGTGCCAGCAACCCCGCAAGGACCGGGTTCAACGAGCAGTACTTC
few TRBJ2-1 - TRBV7-3 CASSLTATVNEQFF TGTGCCAGCAGCTTAACCGCGACCGTCAATGAGCAGTTCTTC
- TRBJ1-1 - TRBV7-9 CASSLLGVPTEAFF TGTGCCAGCAGCTTATTAGGGGTCCCCACTGAAGCTTTCTTT
- TRBJ2-7 TRBD2 TRBV5-1 CASSMARNSGRAHEQYF TGCGCCAGCAGCATGGCCCGTAATAGCGGGAGAGCTCACGAGCAGTACTTC
- TRBJ1-4 - TRBV4-3 CASSLSTRLSAINEKLFF TGCGCCAGCAGCCTTTCGACTAGACTTTCGGCAATTAATGAAAAACTGTTTTTT
- TRBJ2-5 - TRBV20-1 CSAAPRKETQYF TGCAGTGCGGCCCCCCGAAAAGAGACCCAGTACTTC
- TRBJ1-2 TRBD1 TRBV30 CAWGRQGASDGYTF TGTGCCTGGGGAAGACAGGGGGCGTCAGATGGCTACACCTTC
- TRBJ2-5 - TRBV28 CATQGGVETQYF TGTGCCACCCAGGGGGGTGTGGAGACCCAGTACTTC
few TRBJ2-1 TRBD1 TRBV20-1 CSARDGQGAVNEQFF TGCAGTGCTAGAGACGGACAGGGGGCTGTGAATGAGCAGTTCTTC
many TRBJ2-1 - TRBV20-1 CSARARTFRGEGEQFF TGCAGTGCTAGAGCCCGGACTTTCCGAGGCGAGGGTGAGCAGTTCTTC
- TRBJ2-5 - TRBV11-2 CASSLDQPVPRPQETQYF TGTGCCAGCAGCTTGGATCAACCGGTACCCAGGCCGCAGGAGACCCAGTACTTC
few TRBJ1-6 - TRBV4-1 CASSPVGLSSYNSPLHF TGCGCCAGCAGCCCAGTGGGTCTGAGCTCCTATAATTCACCCCTCCACTTT
few TRBJ1-5 - TRBV24-1 CATSDSQGLYQPQHF TGTGCCACCAGTGATTCCCAGGGCCTTTATCAGCCCCAGCATTTT